A selection of T cell receptor beta chains follows, all from one sample in a study of shared clonotypes between healthy human individuals. The assay was immunoSEQ multiplex PCR, and TCRdb's table has in-frame clones only and misses some. Here the sample spans approximately 1.5 million clones, under 99% being singletons. The specimen was naive CD4+ T cells sorted from blood. Receptors were obtained from a man younger than 45 in good health. Each CDR3 is given with its conserved first and last residue. D genes are given only for firm matches. Not every row has a clone size; where given, it reads once, few, many or a size class.

CASRATASYGYTF,TGTGCCAGCAGGGCGACAGCCAGTTATGGCTACACCTTC,NA,TRBJ1-2,NA,TRBV6-5
CASISGQGYQPQHF,TGTGCCAGCATCTCGGGACAGGGATATCAGCCCCAGCATTTT,NA,TRBJ1-5,TRBD1,TRBV6-1
CASSVGGQTSYEQYF,TGTGCCAGCAGCGTAGGGGGGCAGACCTCCTACGAGCAGTACTTC,NA,TRBJ2-7,NA,TRBV28
CASSMPLGRAFEYNEQFF,TGTGCCAGCAGCATGCCCCTCGGGAGGGCCTTTGAGTACAATGAGCAGTTCTTC,NA,TRBJ2-1,TRBD2,TRBV7-9
CATSSRLAGADTQYF,TGTGCCACCAGCTCCCGACTAGCGGGAGCTGATACGCAGTATTTT,NA,TRBJ2-3,TRBD2,TRBV15
CASSLGEGSYNEQFF,TGTGCCAGCAGCTTGGGGGAGGGATCCTACAATGAGCAGTTCTTC,NA,TRBJ2-1,TRBD2,TRBV5-8
CASSFFGLGSTEAFF,TGTGCCAGCAGCTTTTTTGGCCTAGGTAGCACTGAAGCTTTCTTT,NA,TRBJ1-1,NA,TRBV5-5
CASSELAGGYEQYF,TGTGCCAGCAGTGAACTAGCGGGAGGCTACGAGCAGTACTTC,NA,TRBJ2-7,TRBD2,TRBV6-4
CASSSPWGASYNEQFF,TGTGCCAGTAGTAGCCCTTGGGGGGCGTCCTACAATGAGCAGTTCTTC,NA,TRBJ2-1,NA,TRBV19
CASSDGWVNTEAFF,TGTGCCAGCAGTGATGGGTGGGTGAACACTGAAGCTTTCTTT,NA,TRBJ1-1,NA,TRBV6-1
CASRRNLGGEKLFF,TGTGCCAGCAGGAGGAACCTCGGCGGTGAAAAACTGTTTTTT,once,TRBJ1-4,NA,TRBV7-2
CASSTPRTVSGNTIYF,TGTGCCAGTAGTACCCCCCGGACAGTCTCTGGAAACACCATATATTTT,NA,TRBJ1-3,NA,TRBV19
CASSYTGDQPQHF,TGTGCCAGCAGTTACACCGGGGATCAGCCCCAGCATTTT,NA,TRBJ1-5,NA,TRBV6-5
CASSQDRGQNGNTIYF,TGTGCCAGCAGCCAGGACAGGGGGCAAAATGGAAACACCATATATTTT,once,TRBJ1-3,TRBD1,TRBV7-9
CASSLFSGSETQYF,TGCGCCAGCAGCTTGTTTAGCGGGAGTGAGACCCAGTACTTC,NA,TRBJ2-5,TRBD2,TRBV5-1
CASSDYVASPNQPQHF,TGTGCCAGCAGTGATTATGTAGCGTCCCCGAATCAGCCCCAGCATTTT,NA,TRBJ1-5,NA,TRBV2
CSACRVSNTEAFF,TGCAGCGCGTGCCGGGTCTCGAACACTGAAGCTTTCTTT,NA,TRBJ1-1,NA,TRBV29-1
CASSVGRGQETQYF,TGTGCCAGCAGCGTAGGTCGGGGGCAGGAGACCCAGTACTTC,NA,TRBJ2-5,NA,TRBV9
CASARLAGSWETQYF,TGTGCCAGCGCCCGACTAGCCGGGAGTTGGGAGACCCAGTACTTC,NA,TRBJ2-5,TRBD2,TRBV6-5
CASSPDRVSGNTIYF,TGCGCCAGCAGTCCAGACCGTGTTTCTGGAAACACCATATATTTT,NA,TRBJ1-3,NA,TRBV5-1
CASHPQGTYEQYF,TGTGCCAGCCACCCGCAGGGGACGTACGAGCAGTACTTC,NA,TRBJ2-7,NA,TRBV28
CATSRFQGIDTEAFF,TGTGCCACCAGCAGATTTCAGGGGATAGACACTGAAGCTTTCTTT,NA,TRBJ1-1,NA,TRBV15
CSVEGGKRSYNEQFF,TGCAGCGTTGAAGGCGGGAAGCGGTCCTACAATGAGCAGTTCTTC,NA,TRBJ2-1,NA,TRBV29-1
CASSLGGTSHEQYF,TGCGCCAGCAGCCTCGGTGGGACTAGCCACGAGCAGTACTTC,NA,TRBJ2-7,TRBD2,TRBV5-1
CASSDTGGYTGELFF,TGCGCCAGCAGTGATACAGGGGGCTACACCGGGGAGCTGTTTTTT,NA,TRBJ2-2,TRBD1,TRBV10-1
CASPGSTGASGANVLTF,TGTGCCTCCCCAGGGAGTACAGGGGCCTCTGGGGCCAACGTCCTGACTTTC,NA,TRBJ2-6,TRBD1,TRBV30
CASSLAGGQASYEQYF,TGCGCCAGCAGCTTGGCCGGGGGACAGGCCTCCTACGAGCAGTACTTC,once,TRBJ2-7,TRBD1,TRBV5-1
CASGRLAGNEQFF,TGTGCCAGTGGTAGACTAGCGGGAAATGAGCAGTTCTTC,NA,TRBJ2-1,TRBD2,TRBV6-5
CASSMLQGRETQYF,TGTGCCAGTAGTATGCTACAGGGGCGAGAGACCCAGTACTTC,once,TRBJ2-5,TRBD1,TRBV19
CASTLGPDRGHGYTF,TGCGCCAGTACCCTTGGCCCGGACAGGGGGCATGGCTACACCTTC,NA,TRBJ1-2,TRBD1,TRBV5-1
CASSSGQGKYNEQFF,TGTGCCAGTAGTTCCGGACAGGGGAAATACAATGAGCAGTTCTTC,NA,TRBJ2-1,TRBD1,TRBV19
CASSLGPQGFDGYTF,TGCGCCAGCAGCTTGGGCCCGCAGGGTTTTGATGGCTACACCTTC,few,TRBJ1-2,NA,TRBV5-1
CASSLLKGLDTDTQYF,TGTGCCAGCAGCTTATTAAAGGGGTTGGACACAGATACGCAGTATTTT,NA,TRBJ2-3,NA,TRBV7-9
CASSVGSGTPWVTSYEQYF,TGTGCCAGCAGCGTAGGGTCCGGGACACCCTGGGTCACCTCCTACGAGCAGTACTTC,NA,TRBJ2-7,NA,TRBV9
CASSLRSANTGELFF,TGTGCCAGCAGCTTAAGGTCCGCGAACACCGGGGAGCTGTTTTTT,NA,TRBJ2-2,NA,TRBV7-9
CASSISTSGLPYNEQFF,TGTGCCAGTAGTATTTCGACTAGCGGGTTACCCTACAATGAGCAGTTCTTC,NA,TRBJ2-1,TRBD2,TRBV19
CASSLGGVGQAHEQYF,TGTGCCAGCAGCTTAGGGGGAGTGGGACAGGCACACGAGCAGTACTTC,NA,TRBJ2-7,TRBD1,TRBV7-2
CASSSVRGQGPEAFF,TGTGCCAGCAGCTCGGTCCGGGGGCAGGGGCCTGAAGCTTTCTTT,NA,TRBJ1-1,NA,TRBV11-2
CASSFGRLPSYGYTF,TGTGCCAGCAGTTTCGGCAGGCTGCCTTCCTATGGCTACACCTTC,NA,TRBJ1-2,NA,TRBV28
CATSRDDTGAKGEQFF,TGTGCCACCAGCAGAGATGACACAGGGGCCAAGGGGGAGCAGTTCTTC,NA,TRBJ2-1,TRBD1,TRBV15
CAASTGSTDTQYF,TGTGCCGCCTCGACAGGAAGCACAGATACGCAGTATTTT,NA,TRBJ2-3,NA,TRBV10-3
CASRRGNTEAFF,TGTGCCAGCAGGAGGGGGAACACTGAAGCTTTCTTT,once,TRBJ1-1,NA,TRBV19
CASSLVGVANEKLFF,TGCGCCAGCAGCTTGGTGGGGGTGGCTAATGAAAAACTGTTTTTT,NA,TRBJ1-4,NA,TRBV5-1
CATRKIGLADTKNIQYF,TGTGCCACCAGGAAGATAGGACTAGCGGATACCAAAAACATTCAGTACTTC,NA,TRBJ2-4,TRBD2,TRBV15
CASSPRSRGRYGYTF,TGTGCCAGCAGTCCTCGTTCCAGGGGGAGGTATGGCTACACCTTC,NA,TRBJ1-2,TRBD1,TRBV28
CASSLVRNQPQHF,TGTGCCAGCAGCTTAGTTAGGAATCAGCCCCAGCATTTT,NA,TRBJ1-5,NA,TRBV7-2
CASSESLNTGELFF,TGTGCCAGCAGCGAGAGTTTGAACACCGGGGAGCTGTTTTTT,NA,TRBJ2-2,NA,TRBV14
CASSSLGGTGELFF,TGTGCCAGCAGCTCCCTAGGGGGCACCGGGGAGCTGTTTTTT,NA,TRBJ2-2,NA,TRBV7-3
CASFRDVNTGELFF,TGTGCCAGCTTCCGGGACGTGAACACCGGGGAGCTGTTTTTT,NA,TRBJ2-2,NA,TRBV2
CASRGLRSGSSKETQYF,TGTGCCAGTAGGGGATTGCGAAGCGGGAGCTCAAAAGAGACCCAGTACTTC,NA,TRBJ2-5,TRBD2,TRBV19
CASSFGVAGYNEQFF,TGTGCCAGCAGCTTTGGGGTAGCGGGTTACAATGAGCAGTTCTTC,NA,TRBJ2-1,TRBD2,TRBV7-9
CASSPGLTASYEQYF,TGTGCCAGCAGCCCGGGACTGACAGCCTCCTACGAGCAGTACTTC,NA,TRBJ2-7,NA,TRBV5-4
CAWSDPQGIQETQYF,TGTGCCTGGAGTGACCCCCAGGGGATCCAAGAGACCCAGTACTTC,NA,TRBJ2-5,NA,TRBV30
CASSALAGSSYEQYF,TGTGCCAGCAGCGCCCTAGCCGGAAGCTCCTACGAGCAGTACTTC,NA,TRBJ2-7,NA,TRBV6-1